The next 21 T cell receptor beta chains were all read from a single sample in a study of T-cell memory formation after mild COVID-19. TCRdb passed the 5' RACE reads through MiXCR, listing each CDR3 protein once. Among roughly 140,000 distinct CDR3 sequences listed, around 15% were seen once. Sequencing input: PBMCs or a T cell subset sorted from them (not recorded which). All receptors come from an adult woman who had mild COVID-19 (a few samples of this study predate the infection). Cell type and time point are not known.

This clonotype was observed a few times. The rearrangement links TRBV12-3 or TRBV12-4 to TRBJ2-1; 11 bases are a match to TRBD2. This CDR3 contains 14 residues. Trimming took 7 bases from V and 9 from J; bases not matched to a gene: 8. CDR3 protein: CASTTSGIAGEQFF. DNA of the CDR3: TGTGCCAGCACGACTAGCGGGATAGCGGGTGAGCAGTTCTTC.

The table lists this clonotype with a count of one. The CDR3 coding sequence is TGTGCCAGCAGCTCGGGGAGAAAACTGTTTTTT. It encodes CASSSGRKLFF. This chain links TRBV7-9 with TRBJ1-4, with D unclear. The length of the CDR3 is 11 residues. Germline loops: CDR1 SEHNR, CDR2 FQNEAQ (reference sequence). The V gene lost 4 bases and the J gene lost 10 bases, with 7 bases spanning the gap.

This clonotype was observed a handful of times. The chain carries TRBV18 and TRBJ2-2; weak D call: TRBD2 (5 bases). V was shortened by 2 bases and J by 7 bases, with 8 bases between the two germline ends. This CDR3 is built from 13 residues. Germline V gene sequence: CDR1 KGHSH, CDR2 LQKENI. This CDR3 is CASSPEGSGELFF. The CDR3 coding sequence is TGTGCCAGCTCACCAGAGGGAAGCGGGGAGCTGTTTTTT.

The rearrangement links TRBV7-6 to TRBJ2-7; D is possibly TRBD1 or TRBD2 (5 bases each). V shed 0 bases and J shed 7 bases, with 10 bases lying between them. From germline, CDR1 is SGHVS and CDR2 FNYEAQ. The CDR3 is 13 amino acids. CDR3 sequence reads: CASSLAGDGEQYF. The CDR3 DNA is TGTGCCAGCAGCTTAGCGGGGGACGGAGAGCAGTACTTC.

This clonotype was detected a few times. The chain joins TRBV12-3 or TRBV12-4 to TRBJ1-2, with D unclear. The CDR3 is made up of 13 amino acids. The germline V and J ends were trimmed by 3 bases and 5 bases, with 10 bases remaining between them. CDR3 nucleotides: TGTGCCAGCAGTTTTAACACAGAATATGGCTACACCTTC. Translating it yields CASSFNTEYGYTF.

The V gene is TRBV27, the J gene TRBJ2-7; D gene uncertain. Germline V gene lookup returns CDR1 MNHEY and CDR2 SMNVEV (reference sequence). The ends were cut back, 6 bases at V and 3 bases at J, with 9 bases in the middle. The CDR3 is 12 amino acids. The CDR3 loop reads CASRDVYYEQYF. The CDR3 region has the DNA TGTGCCAGCAGGGACGTGTACTACGAGCAGTACTTC.

This clonotype was observed a handful of times. The J gene is TRBJ1-2, the V gene TRBV7-8, with a tentative D call TRBD1 (5 bases). The V gene's germline CDR1 is SGHVS and CDR2 FQNEAQ. The V end lost 5 bases, the J end lost 4 bases, and 20 bases lay between the germline ends. This CDR3 comprises 16 residues. Written as DNA, the CDR3 is TGTGCCAGCAGCCCCAGGGCATCCTCATCAAGCTATGGCTACACCTTC. Amino acid sequence: CASSPRASSSSYGYTF.

The V gene is TRBV5-4, the J gene TRBJ2-1; possibly TRBD2 for D (5 bases). The CDR3 extends over 18 amino acids. The germline gives CDR1 SGHNT, CDR2 YYREEE (reference sequence). The V end lost 3 bases, the J end lost 2 bases, and 21 bases lay between the germline ends. This CDR3 reads CASSSLSGRGNPYNEQFF. The DNA of the CDR3 is TGTGCCAGCAGCTCCCTCTCGGGGAGAGGGAACCCCTACAATGAGCAGTTCTTC.

This sequence joins TRBV6-5 and TRBJ2-7, with 10 nucleotides matching TRBD2. The CDR3 length is 14 residues. Germline assignment: CDR1 MNHEY and CDR2 SVGAGI. Unmatched junction bases numbered 5, after V lost 6 bases and J lost 3 bases. DNA for the CDR3: TGTGCCAGCAGCCTAGCGGGAGTCCTCTACGAGCAGTACTTC. It encodes CASSLAGVLYEQYF.

This clonotype occurred a few times. V usage is TRBV10-3 and J usage is TRBJ2-7; D not certain. There are 15 residues in the CDR3. V was trimmed by 3 bases and J by 6 bases, leaving 18 bases between them. Germline V lookup: CDR1 ENHRY, CDR2 SYGVKD. CDR3 loop: CAISDPGLPLGEQYF. The CDR3 bases are TGTGCCATCAGTGACCCGGGTCTCCCGCTGGGCGAGCAGTACTTC.

This clonotype was recorded many times. The chain recombines TRBV6-2 or TRBV6-3 with TRBJ1-1; D unresolved. Trimming shortened V by 8 bases and J by 0 bases, and 13 bases separated the two germline ends. The length of the CDR3 is 14 residues. Germline CDR1 and CDR2: MNHEY and SVGEGT. The CDR3 coding sequence is TGTGCCAGCCGAACACCGTTCATGAACACTGAAGCTTTCTTT. Translated, it gives CASRTPFMNTEAFF.

CDR3 loop: CASSLAGGAFF. CDR3 coding DNA: TGTGCCAGCAGCTTAGCAGGGGGAGCTTTCTTT. The chain recombines TRBV11-1 with TRBJ1-1; TRBD1 might be the D (6 bases). Trimming removed 0 bases at V and 10 bases at J, with 6 bases between. Germline lookup yields CDR1 SGHAT and CDR2 FQDESV (reference sequence). This CDR3 has 11 amino acids.

The chain carries TRBV2 and TRBJ1-1; TRBD1 agrees at 8 bases. Germline lookup yields CDR1 SNHLY and CDR2 FYNNEI. V was clipped by 10 bases and J by 7 bases; unmatched bases: 11. CDR3 length: 13 amino acids. The CDR3 DNA is TGTGCCACTTCGGACAGGGTAAACGGTGAAGCTTTCTTT. This encodes CATSDRVNGEAFF.

The chain recombines TRBV20-1 with TRBJ2-1, with D unclear. Trimming removed 5 bases at V and 0 bases at J, with 5 bases between. The germline gives CDR1 DFQATT, CDR2 SNEGSKA (reference sequence). CDR3 length: 12 amino acids. The CDR3 DNA reads as TGCAGTGCTCCTTCCTCCTACAATGAGCAGTTCTTC. Encoded protein: CSAPSSYNEQFF.

In this sample, this clonotype turned up a few times. The V call is TRBV7-2, the J call TRBJ2-1; the D gene is possibly TRBD2 (7 bases). V was pared by 2 bases and J by 14 bases, with 19 bases between. Germline lookup yields CDR1 SGHTA and CDR2 FQGNSA. The CDR3 totals 14 residues. As DNA, the CDR3 is TGTGCCAGCAGCTTAAGTGGGGGGGGGCCCGAGAAGTTCTTC. Protein product: CASSLSGGGPEKFF.

This chain uses TRBV10-2 with TRBJ2-7; 9 bases are shared with TRBD2. This CDR3 comprises 12 residues. In germline, CDR1 is WSHSY, CDR2 SAAADI. Losses at the gene ends were 10 bases for V and 4 bases for J; bases not matched to a gene: 5. The CDR3 spells CATRTSEYEQYF. The CDR3 coding sequence is TGCGCCACCAGGACTAGCGAGTACGAGCAGTACTTC.

The table lists this clonotype with a few counts. The rearrangement uses TRBV20-1 and TRBJ1-2, with D hard to call. CDR1 is DFQATT and CDR2 is SNEGSKA in the germline V gene (reference sequence). Trimming cost V 1 base and J 8 bases, with 8 bases left between them. CDR3 length: 11 amino acids. The CDR3 loop is CSARVDGGYTF. CDR3 nucleotide sequence: TGCAGTGCTAGAGTTGATGGAGGCTACACCTTC.

The chain has TRBV9 and TRBJ2-7; 7 bases map to TRBD2. Trimming cost V 0 bases and J 7 bases; bases outside gene matches: 4. Germline V lookup: CDR1 SGDLS, CDR2 YYNGEE. The CDR3 totals 13 residues. This chain's CDR3 is CASSVAQAGEQYF. In DNA, the CDR3 is TGTGCCAGCAGCGTAGCTCAAGCGGGGGAGCAGTACTTC. Based on the CDR3 plus reference TRBV9 and TRBJ2-7, the full variable domain is DSGVTQTPKHLITATGQRVTLRCSPRSGDLSVYWYQQSLDQGLQFLIQYYNGEERAKGNILERFSAQQFPDLHSELNLSSLELGDSALYFCASSVAQAGEQYFGPGTRLTVT.

This clonotype showed up just a few times. V gene TRBV12-3 or TRBV12-4 combines with J gene TRBJ2-7; 7 bases map to TRBD2. With 5 bases clipped from V and 6 bases from J, the junction kept 10 bases outside the gene matches. This CDR3 is 14 amino acids long. The CDR3 loop reads CASSRGGRSGEQYF. The CDR3 bases are TGTGCCAGCAGTAGGGGCGGGAGATCGGGCGAGCAGTACTTC.

This clonotype was observed a few times. The chain combines TRBV2 with TRBJ2-7; D gene uncertain. CDR3 size: 13 residues. Germline-derived CDR1 and CDR2 are SNHLY and FYNNEI. With 3 bases removed from V and 7 bases from J, the gap between germline ends came to 13 bases. CDR3 in amino acids: CASSDGPQGEQYF. CDR3 nucleotide sequence: TGTGCCAGCAGTGACGGTCCTCAAGGTGAGCAGTACTTC.

This clonotype was seen repeatedly, ten times or more. The rearrangement uses TRBV12-3 or TRBV12-4 and TRBJ2-1; D is perhaps TRBD1 or TRBD2 (5 bases each). The CDR3 covers 17 residues. Trimming shortened V by 2 bases and J by 0 bases, and 14 bases separated the two germline ends. The DNA of the CDR3 is TGTGCCAGCAGTTTACCCGGGGCGCCCCGCTCCTACAATGAGCAGTTCTTC. This codes for CASSLPGAPRSYNEQFF.